These T cell receptor beta chains were read from a single sample in a study of spatial heterogeneity in lung cancer. TCRdb redid the calling of the 5' RACE reads with MiXCR, one entry per CDR3 protein. Here the sample spans fewer than 100,000 distinct CDR3 sequences, less than 20% being singletons. Specimen: PBMCs, collected at follow-up. The receptors derive from a male donor with early-stage non-small cell lung cancer. Both conserved end residues are part of each CDR3. A D gene is named only where the DNA matches it firmly. The size of a clone is reported for some rows only, either as once, few or many, or as a class for expanded clones.

J,size,V,D,CDR3,DNA
TRBJ2-1,few,TRBV4-1,TRBD2,CASSQGVSGGYNEQFF,TGCGCCAGCAGCCAAGGGGTTAGCGGGGGCTACAATGAGCAGTTCTTC
TRBJ2-2,.,TRBV3-1,TRBD2,CASSQGGRNTGELFF,TGTGCCAGCAGCCAGGGCGGGAGGAATACCGGGGAGCTGTTTTTT
TRBJ1-1,.,TRBV7-2,.,CASSLHQRNTEAFF,TGTGCCAGCAGCTTACATCAGAGGAACACTGAAGCTTTCTTT
TRBJ2-4,few,TRBV7-9,.,CASSSGERDIQYF,TGTGCCAGCAGCTCGGGGGAACGGGACATTCAGTACTTC
TRBJ2-1,.,TRBV27,.,CASSLSPRDDRNEQFF,TGTGCCAGCAGTTTATCCCCCCGGGACGACCGCAATGAGCAGTTCTTC
TRBJ1-6,.,TRBV20-1,.,CSARDHTIYNSPLHF,TGCAGTGCTAGAGATCATACCATCTATAATTCACCCCTCCACTTT
TRBJ2-5,many,TRBV20-1,TRBD2,CSAIARGSGYQETQYF,TGCAGTGCAATCGCTCGCGGTAGCGGGTACCAAGAGACCCAGTACTTC
TRBJ2-1,few,TRBV19,.,CASRSRFDEQFF,TGTGCCAGTAGGTCCAGGTTCGATGAGCAGTTCTTC
TRBJ2-2,many,TRBV9,.,CASSLRGLTGELFF,TGTGCCAGCAGCTTACGGGGGTTAACCGGGGAGCTGTTTTTT
TRBJ2-7,few,TRBV10-2,TRBD2,CASSEWAGGPYEQYF,TGCGCCAGCAGTGAGTGGGCGGGAGGTCCCTACGAGCAGTACTTC
TRBJ2-7,many,TRBV20-1,TRBD2,CSARDRTSEKYEQYF,TGCAGTGCTAGAGACCGGACTAGCGAAAAATACGAGCAGTACTTC
TRBJ1-1,few,TRBV20-1,.,CSARGGHMTEAFF,TGCAGTGCCAGAGGTGGACATATGACTGAAGCTTTCTTT
TRBJ1-2,.,TRBV29-1,.,CSVERSQSSYGYTF,TGCAGCGTTGAAAGGAGTCAGTCAAGCTATGGCTACACCTTC
TRBJ2-2,few,TRBV9,.,CASKSTGSGELFF,TGTGCCAGCAAAAGCACGGGTAGCGGGGAGCTGTTTTTT
TRBJ2-7,few,TRBV6-6,TRBD2,CASIGGSGRYYEQYF,TGTGCCAGCATAGGGGGGAGCGGGAGATACTACGAGCAGTACTTC
TRBJ2-5,.,TRBV7-6,.,CASSQSGGVAATQYF,TGTGCCAGCAGCCAGTCCGGCGGGGTAGCGGCGACCCAGTACTTC
TRBJ1-3,.,TRBV7-2,.,CASSATYSGNTIYF,TGTGCCAGCAGCGCCACTTACTCCGGAAACACCATATATTTT
TRBJ1-4,many,TRBV5-1,TRBD1,CASSPGTGGREKLFF,TGCGCCAGCAGCCCTGGGACAGGGGGCAGAGAAAAACTGTTTTTT
TRBJ1-5,.,TRBV6-2/TRBV6-3,.,CASTGAEGFRQPQHF,TGTGCCAGCACCGGCGCGGAAGGGTTTCGCCAGCCCCAGCATTTT
TRBJ2-3,many,TRBV5-1,TRBD2,CASSLDKREISTDTQYF,TGCGCCAGCAGCTTGGACAAGCGGGAGATAAGCACAGATACGCAGTATTTT
TRBJ1-6,.,TRBV19,.,CASSTTGSSYNSPLHF,TGTGCCAGTAGTACTACAGGGAGCTCCTATAATTCACCCCTCCACTTT
TRBJ2-5,many,TRBV3-1,.,CASSQETTGAQF,TGTGCCAGCAGCCAAGAAACGACAGGCGCCCAGTTC
TRBJ2-5,many,TRBV6-9,.,CASSYSPRGGDQETQYF,TGTGCCAGCAGTTACTCGCCCAGGGGTGGTGACCAAGAGACCCAGTACTTC
TRBJ1-3,.,TRBV30,.,CAWSRGRDTIYF,TGTGCCTGGAGTAGGGGACGGGACACCATATATTTT
TRBJ2-5,few,TRBV18,.,CASSPYNDRRQETQYF,TGTGCCAGCTCACCGTATAACGACAGGAGACAAGAGACCCAGTACTTC
TRBJ2-5,.,TRBV20-1,.,CSARERTQETQYF,TGCAGTGCTAGAGAACGGACACAAGAGACCCAGTACTTC
TRBJ2-1,few,TRBV19,.,CASSPRTAAEQFF,TGTGCCAGTAGCCCGAGGACTGCGGCCGAGCAGTTCTTC
TRBJ2-2,.,TRBV5-1,TRBD1,CASSFGTDANTGELFF,TGCGCCAGCAGCTTCGGGACAGACGCGAACACCGGGGAGCTGTTTTTT
TRBJ2-7,.,TRBV10-3,TRBD2,CAISVTREAEQYF,TGTGCCATCAGTGTCACCCGGGAGGCCGAGCAGTACTTC
TRBJ2-1,.,TRBV7-2,.,CASSLESRTYNEQFF,TGTGCCAGCAGCTTAGAGTCCAGGACCTACAATGAGCAGTTCTTC
TRBJ2-3,few,TRBV3-1,TRBD1,CASSPPGTGIADTQYF,TGTGCCAGCAGCCCGCCCGGGACAGGGATCGCAGATACGCAGTATTTT
TRBJ2-3,.,TRBV4-3,.,CASSQESFSADVGTQYF,TGCGCCAGCAGCCAAGAAAGTTTTAGCGCAGACGTTGGTACGCAGTATTTT
TRBJ2-1,few,TRBV11-3,.,CASSWGWGALNEQFF,TGTGCCAGCAGCTGGGGTTGGGGGGCCCTCAATGAGCAGTTCTTC
TRBJ2-3,.,TRBV7-2,.,CASSLTTQGTDTQYF,TGTGCCAGCAGCCTCACCACCCAGGGTACAGATACGCAGTATTTT
TRBJ2-5,.,TRBV7-2,TRBD2,CASSKGLRQETQYF,TGTGCCAGCAGCAAGGGACTACGACAAGAGACCCAGTACTTC
TRBJ2-5,.,TRBV27,TRBD2,CASGRDRGTQYF,TGTGCCAGCGGGAGGGACCGCGGGACCCAGTACTTC
TRBJ2-3,few,TRBV5-1,TRBD2,CASSFGTSSTDTQYF,TGCGCCAGCAGCTTCGGGACTAGCAGCACAGATACGCAGTATTTT
TRBJ2-4,.,TRBV2,.,CASSDQGLIAKNIQYF,TGTGCCAGCAGTGATCAGGGGCTAATAGCCAAAAACATTCAGTACTTC
TRBJ2-1,few,TRBV20-1,TRBD2,CSATSGSAYNEQFF,TGCAGTGCTACTAGCGGGAGCGCCTACAATGAGCAGTTCTTC
TRBJ2-7,few,TRBV27,TRBD1,CASSVGTGSYEQYF,TGTGCCAGCAGTGTGGGGACAGGGTCCTACGAGCAGTACTTC
TRBJ1-6,few,TRBV6-6,.,CASSYSSPIYNSPLHF,TGTGCCAGCAGTTACTCGAGTCCCATCTATAATTCACCCCTCCACTTT
TRBJ2-4,.,TRBV4-3,TRBD1,CASSQNRGAKNIQYF,TGCGCCAGCAGCCAGAACAGGGGAGCCAAAAACATTCAGTACTTC
TRBJ1-2,.,TRBV4-1,.,CASSQTVGVNDGYTF,TGCGCCAGCAGCCAAACGGTCGGGGTCAACGACGGCTACACCTTC
TRBJ1-2,.,TRBV27,.,CASRRGRDGYTF,TGTGCCAGCAGGAGGGGAAGGGATGGCTACACCTTC
TRBJ2-3,.,TRBV29-1,TRBD1,CSARTGTVADTQYF,TGCAGCGCTCGAACGGGGACAGTTGCAGATACGCAGTATTTT